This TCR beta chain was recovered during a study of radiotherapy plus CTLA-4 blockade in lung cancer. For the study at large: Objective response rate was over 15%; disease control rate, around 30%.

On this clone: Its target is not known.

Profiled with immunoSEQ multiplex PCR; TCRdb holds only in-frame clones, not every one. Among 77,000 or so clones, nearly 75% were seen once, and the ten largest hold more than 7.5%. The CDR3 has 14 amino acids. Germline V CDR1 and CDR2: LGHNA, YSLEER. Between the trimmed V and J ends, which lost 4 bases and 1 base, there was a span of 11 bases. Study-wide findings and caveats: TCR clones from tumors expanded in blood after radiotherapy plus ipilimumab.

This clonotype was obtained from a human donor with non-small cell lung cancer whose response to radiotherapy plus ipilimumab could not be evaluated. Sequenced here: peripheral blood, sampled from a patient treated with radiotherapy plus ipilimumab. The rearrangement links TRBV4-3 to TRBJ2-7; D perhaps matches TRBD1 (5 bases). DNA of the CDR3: TGCGCCAGCAGCCCGCAGACAGATTCCTACGAGCAGTACTTC. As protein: CASSPQTDSYEQYF.